This passage covers 3 T cell receptor beta chains from one sample sequenced in a study of immune cell composition in non-small cell lung cancer. Assay: immunoSEQ multiplex PCR; the TCRdb copy retains only in-frame clones and omits some. The sample carries about 15,000 clones, about 69% recorded once. Sequencing was done on a sample of lung tumor tissue. These receptors came from a human donor with non-small cell lung cancer.

This clone is medium-sized (0.01 to 0.1%). CDR3 bases: TGTGCCAGCTCACTTAGCCTCCCAGGGGGCTCCTACAATGAGCAGTTCTTC. As protein: CASSLSLPGGSYNEQFF. The chain uses TRBV18 and TRBJ2-1; 7 bases agree with TRBD1. Per the germline V gene, CDR1 is KGHSH and CDR2 is LQKENI. V lost 4 bases, J lost 0 bases, and 9 bases stayed unmatched. The CDR3 sequence is 17 residues long.

On this clone itself: An end of the junction differs from the germline gene, which may be a read error. The genes are TRBV7-8 and TRBJ2-3, with D perhaps matching TRBD2 (6 bases). Germline CDR1 and CDR2: SGHVS and FQNEAQ. The CDR3 spans 15 residues. In DNA form, the CDR3 reads TGTGCCAGCAGCTTACTGGCGGGGAGCATAGATACGCAGTATTTT. This sequence encodes CASSLLAGSIDTQYF.

Only a few counts were recorded for this clone. This CDR3 is CASSVRQGPGETQYF. Here the CDR3 DNA reads TGTGCCAGCAGCGTGCGACAGGGGCCAGGGGAGACCCAGTACTTC. The chain employs TRBV11-2 and TRBJ2-5; 8 nucleotides match TRBD1. The germline V gene has CDR1 SGHAT and CDR2 FQNNGV. This CDR3 spans 15 amino acids. V shed 5 bases and J 5 bases; nucleotides not matched to a gene: 10.